This record concerns one T cell receptor (beta chain) sequence. No antigen is known for it. This sample stems from a study of regulatory T cells in long-lasting Graves disease. Study-wide findings and caveats: The TCR repertoire of persistent Graves' patients was less diverse than that of newly diagnosed ones.

Germline V gene sequence: CDR1 SQVTM, CDR2 ANQGSEA. V lost 0 bases and J lost 6, with 17 bases in between. The CDR3 contains 15 residues. Construction of TCR beta libraries relied on iRepertoire HTBI primers and on Arm-PCR targeting CDR3 regions. MiXCR was run by TCRdb on the multiplex PCR reads, yielding one entry per CDR3 protein. The sample has 440,000 or so distinct CDR3 sequences; about 17% are singletons. Time point of the sample: newly diagnosed GD, antithyroid drugs for less than 3 months. Construction of the TCR library relied on RNA isolated from PBMCs. This sample also belongs to another study, concerning T cells in Graves' hyperthyroidism and ophthalmopathy.

The rearrangement uses TRBV29-1 and TRBJ1-2; D is perhaps TRBD1 (5 bases). This clonotype was sampled from a woman aged 25-40 years with Graves disease. Specimen: peripheral blood mononuclear cells (PBMCs), collected at new diagnosis, from a patient treated with antithyroid drugs. The CDR3 sequence: CSVEDWGYQENGYTF. CDR3 DNA sequence: TGCAGCGTTGAAGATTGGGGCTATCAGGAAAATGGCTACACCTTC.